These T cell receptor beta chains were read from a single sample in a study of siplizumab effects on memory and regulatory T cells. This table comes from immunoSEQ multiplex PCR, and its TCRdb copy is limited to in-frame clones, with some not included. The table includes more than 95,000 clones, just over 90% detected once. Sequencing input: CD4+ T cells sorted from blood. The receptors were gathered from a human donor in good health. Each CDR3 is given with its conserved first and last residue. Fields, in order: V gene, J gene, CDR3 protein.

TRBV5-1	TRBJ1-3	CASSLAAGGTSSGNTIYF
TRBV7-2	TRBJ1-2	CASSSVDSYGYTF
TRBV12-5	TRBJ2-1	CASARGALGYNEQFF
TRBV29-1	TRBJ1-4	CSVGVRGRSEKLFF
TRBV7-9	TRBJ2-1	CASSLAAGSNEQFF
TRBV10-3	TRBJ2-1	CAISERKDYEQFF
TRBV6-5	TRBJ2-2	CASSYSGNTGELFF
TRBV5-4	TRBJ2-7	CASSLPEGSGQYF
TRBV14	TRBJ2-2	CASSLIGTANGELFF
TRBV7-2	TRBJ2-7	CASSREAYEQYF
TRBV6-5	TRBJ2-2	CASRGLAGATGELFF
TRBV9	TRBJ1-6	CASSGWDRESYNSPLHF
TRBV21-1	TRBJ1-5	CASGRGQSNQPQHF
TRBV6-5	TRBJ1-2	CASSYPGQIGYTF
TRBV7-3	TRBJ2-2	CASSLRVTGELFF
TRBV2	TRBJ1-6	CASRKTGTDYSPLHF
TRBV6-1	TRBJ1-5	CASSGPGRNQPQHF
TRBV6-6	TRBJ2-7	CASSYSGQHEQYF
TRBV7-9	TRBJ2-2	CASSLGGPATGELFF
TRBV2	TRBJ2-3	CASSALAGGLTDTQYF